This T cell receptor beta chain was recorded in a study of T cells of healthy individuals. TCRdb fed the 5' RACE reads into MiXCR, producing one record per CDR3 protein. This sample has about 60,000 distinct CDR3 sequences, with around 15% found just once. This clonotype was recorded many times. The CDR3 covers 11 residues. Trimming took 7 bases from V and 8 from J, leaving 9 bases between them. The receptor's source is a human donor in good health. This chain connects TRBV12-3 or TRBV12-4 to TRBJ2-1; D unclear. The CDR3 region is CASKISDEQFF. The DNA for the CDR3 is TGTGCCAGCAAAATTTCGGATGAGCAGTTCTTC.